This T cell receptor beta chain derives from a study of blood T cell repertoires in COVID-19. Overall study: There were acute and convalescent COVID-19 samples, and they came from the United States, Italy and Spain.

V gave up 3 bases and J gave up 7 bases; unmatched junction bases: 12. There are 16 residues in the CDR3. Germline V gene sequence: CDR1 KGHSH, CDR2 LQKENI. Measured with immunoSEQ multiplex PCR; TCRdb has only the in-frame clones, and not every one. There are a few hundred thousand clones in the sample; roughly 85% occur only once, and around 3.3% lies in the top ten. Input material: peripheral blood. The chain is built from TRBV18 and TRBJ1-1; 9 bases align to TRBD1. The clonotype comes from a woman under 30 with acute or convalescent COVID-19. The chain's CDR3 is CASSPAHHRGLGEAFF. The CDR3, as DNA: TGTGCCAGCTCACCGGCGCACCACAGGGGGCTTGGTGAAGCTTTCTTT.